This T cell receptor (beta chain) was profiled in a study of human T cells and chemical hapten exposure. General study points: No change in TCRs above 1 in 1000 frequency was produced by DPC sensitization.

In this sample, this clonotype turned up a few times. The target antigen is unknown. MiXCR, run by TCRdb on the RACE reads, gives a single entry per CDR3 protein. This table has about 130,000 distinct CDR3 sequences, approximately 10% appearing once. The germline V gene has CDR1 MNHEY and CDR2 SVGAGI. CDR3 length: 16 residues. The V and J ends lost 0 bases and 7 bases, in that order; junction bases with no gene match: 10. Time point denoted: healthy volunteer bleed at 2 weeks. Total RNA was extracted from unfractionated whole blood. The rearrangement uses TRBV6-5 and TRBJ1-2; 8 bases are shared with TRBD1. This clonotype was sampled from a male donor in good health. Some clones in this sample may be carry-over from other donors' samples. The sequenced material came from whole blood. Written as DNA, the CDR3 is TGTGCCAGCAGTTACTCCTTTAAGGACAGGGCTCGTGGCTACACCTTC. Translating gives CASSYSFKDRARGYTF.